The present T cell receptor beta chain was sequenced within a study of beta chain features in type 1 diabetes. Study at large: The patients were much like the healthy donors in age, gender and cell yields. Cells sorted and examined across all samples totaled more than 90,000,000.

CDR1 LNHDA and CDR2 SQIVND come from the germline V gene (reference sequence). Deletions cut 3 bases from V and 1 base from J, with 12 bases between. The CDR3 covers 15 residues. Expressed TCRB transcripts were sequenced after all isolated RNA was converted to cDNA. Naive, central memory and regulatory T cell samples averaged around 3.5 million immunoSEQ reads each. Using immunoSEQ multiplex PCR, the repertoire was profiled, and TCRdb retains in-frame clones only, with some absent. The repertoire holds about 320,000 clones, with 11% to 15% as singletons. Details on this clone: What it binds is unknown.

General study points: In every one of the four CD4+ subsets, TCRB CDR3s were moderately but significantly shorter in Type 1 diabetes patients.

The chain joins TRBV19 to TRBJ1-2; a possible D gene is TRBD1 (5 bases). The TCR originated in a man aged 25 to 40 in good health. Sequenced: central memory CD4+ T cells from blood. The CDR3 protein is CASSIGDPLNYGYTF. The CDR3 nucleotides read TGTGCCAGTAGTATCGGGGACCCCCTTAACTATGGCTACACCTTC. The full variable domain, in which reference TRBV19 and TRBJ1-2 provide the parts outside the CDR3, is DGGITQSPKYLFRKEGQNVTLSCEQNLNHDAMYWYRQDPGQGLRLIYYSQIVNDFQKGDIAEGYSVSREKKESFPLTVTSAQKNPTAFYLCASSIGDPLNYGYTFGSGTRLTVV.